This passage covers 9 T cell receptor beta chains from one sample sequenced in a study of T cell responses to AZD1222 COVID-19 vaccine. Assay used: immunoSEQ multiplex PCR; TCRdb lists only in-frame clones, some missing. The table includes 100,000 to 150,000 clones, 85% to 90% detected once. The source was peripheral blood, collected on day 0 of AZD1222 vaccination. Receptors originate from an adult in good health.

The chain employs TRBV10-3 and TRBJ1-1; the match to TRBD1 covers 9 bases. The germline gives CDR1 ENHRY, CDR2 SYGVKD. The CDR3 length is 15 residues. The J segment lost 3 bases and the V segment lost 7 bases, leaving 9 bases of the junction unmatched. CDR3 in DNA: TGTGCCATCACCTTACAGGGGGCGTCGGACACTGAAGCTTTCTTT. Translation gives CAITLQGASDTEAFF.

The CDR3 nucleotides are TGCAGCGTTGAAGATCAAGACGGGTCGGCGCAGTATTTT. Protein sequence: CSVEDQDGSAQYF. The chain has TRBV29-1 and TRBJ2-3; D is undetermined. This CDR3 comprises 13 residues. Per the germline V gene, CDR1 is SQVTM and CDR2 is ANQGSEA. Trimming shortened V by 0 bases and J by 10 bases, and 14 bases separated the two germline ends.

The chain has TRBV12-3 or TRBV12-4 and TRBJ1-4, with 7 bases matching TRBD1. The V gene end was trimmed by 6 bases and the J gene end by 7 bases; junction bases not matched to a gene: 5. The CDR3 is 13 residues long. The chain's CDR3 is CASSSDRFEKLFF. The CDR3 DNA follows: TGTGCCAGCAGCTCGGACAGGTTTGAAAAACTGTTTTTT.

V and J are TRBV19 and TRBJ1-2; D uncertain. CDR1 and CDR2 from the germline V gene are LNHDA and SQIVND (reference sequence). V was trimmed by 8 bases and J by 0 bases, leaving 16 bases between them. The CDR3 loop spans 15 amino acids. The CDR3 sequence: CASALSPHANYGYTF. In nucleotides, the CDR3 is TGTGCCAGTGCGTTATCTCCGCATGCTAACTATGGCTACACCTTC.

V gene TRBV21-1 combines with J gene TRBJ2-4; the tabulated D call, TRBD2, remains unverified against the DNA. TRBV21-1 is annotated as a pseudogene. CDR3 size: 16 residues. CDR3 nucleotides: TGTGCCAGCAGTACAAAAGGGGGGGTAGCTAAAAACATTCAGTACTTC. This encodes CASSTKGGVAKNIQYF.

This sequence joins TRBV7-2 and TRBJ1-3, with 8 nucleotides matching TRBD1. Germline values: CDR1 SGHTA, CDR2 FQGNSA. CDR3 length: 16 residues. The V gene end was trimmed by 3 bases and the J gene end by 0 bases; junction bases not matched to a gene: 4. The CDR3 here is CASSFGTGASGNTIYF. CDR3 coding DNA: TGTGCCAGCAGCTTTGGGACAGGAGCCTCTGGAAACACCATATATTTT.

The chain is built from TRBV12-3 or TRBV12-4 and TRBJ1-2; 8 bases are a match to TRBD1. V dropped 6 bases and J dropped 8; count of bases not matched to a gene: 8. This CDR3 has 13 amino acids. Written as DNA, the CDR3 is TGTGCCAGCAGGGAAAGACAGGGGCGAGGCTACACCTTC. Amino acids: CASRERQGRGYTF.

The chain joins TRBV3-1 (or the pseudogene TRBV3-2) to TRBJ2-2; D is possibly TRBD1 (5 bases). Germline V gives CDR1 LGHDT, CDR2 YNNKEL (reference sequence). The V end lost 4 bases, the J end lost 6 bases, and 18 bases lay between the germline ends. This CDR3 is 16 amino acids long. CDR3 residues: CASSLWGQGGSGELFF. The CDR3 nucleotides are TGTGCCAGCAGCCTCTGGGGTCAGGGCGGTTCCGGGGAGCTGTTTTTT.

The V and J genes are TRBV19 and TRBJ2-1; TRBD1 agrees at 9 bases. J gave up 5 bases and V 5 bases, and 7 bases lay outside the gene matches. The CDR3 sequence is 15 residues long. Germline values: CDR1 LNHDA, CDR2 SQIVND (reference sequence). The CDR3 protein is CASSAGQGPNNEQFF. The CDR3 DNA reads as TGTGCCAGTAGTGCGGGACAGGGCCCTAACAATGAGCAGTTCTTC.